The rows below give T cell receptor beta chains drawn from one sample of a study of molecular identifiers for immune sequencing clone quantification. TCRdb re-derived calls from the PCR reads in MiXCR, one entry per CDR3 protein. The sample has about 630,000 distinct CDR3 sequences, about 25% seen once. The sequencing input was naive CD8+ T cells from blood, with Jurkat cell RNA spiked in. Receptor source: a human donor in good health. Some libraries in this study had Jurkat cell RNA spiked in. CDR3s include the opening cysteine and the closing phenylalanine or tryptophan. D genes are given only for firm matches. Rows give clone size only sometimes, using once, few, many, or a class for an expanded clone.

D gene	clone size	V gene	J gene	CDR3 protein	CDR3 DNA
-	-	TRBV20-1	TRBJ2-7	CSASQLVPHEQYF	TGCAGTGCTAGTCAGCTAGTCCCGCACGAGCAGTACTTC
TRBD1	-	TRBV9	TRBJ1-4	CASSVEGRTGGEKLFF	TGTGCCAGCAGCGTAGAAGGACGGACAGGGGGTGAAAAACTGTTTTTT
TRBD2	few	TRBV18	TRBJ2-1	CASSPPLAGGPYNEQFF	TGTGCCAGCTCACCACCGCTAGCGGGGGGACCATACAATGAGCAGTTCTTC
TRBD1	many	TRBV4-1	TRBJ2-7	CASSQVTGGPYEQYF	TGCGCCAGCAGCCAAGTGACAGGGGGGCCCTACGAGCAGTACTTC
-	many	TRBV5-1	TRBJ1-1	CASSLEVSNTEAFF	TGCGCCAGCAGCTTGGAGGTCAGCAACACTGAAGCTTTCTTT
TRBD2	few	TRBV5-3	TRBJ2-7	CASRGGGGAGGYYEQYF	TGTGCCAGCCGCGGCGGGGGAGGAGCGGGGGGTTACTACGAGCAGTACTTC
TRBD1	many	TRBV14	TRBJ1-1	CASSLIDRVWLSTEAFF	TGTGCCAGCAGCCTGATCGACAGGGTCTGGCTGAGCACTGAAGCTTTCTTT
-	many	TRBV7-6	TRBJ2-5	CASSQDTQETQYF	TGTGCCAGCAGCCAGGACACCCAAGAGACCCAGTACTTC
TRBD2	-	TRBV7-9	TRBJ2-4	CASVSVGGGLAKNIQYF	TGTGCCAGCGTCTCGGTTGGGGGGGGTCTAGCCAAAAACATTCAGTACTTC
TRBD2	many	TRBV7-9	TRBJ2-3	CASSPSGRLTDTQYF	TGTGCCAGCAGCCCTAGCGGGAGACTCACAGATACGCAGTATTTT
-	many	TRBV12-3/TRBV12-4	TRBJ2-7	CASSPGNYEQYF	TGTGCCAGCAGCCCGGGAAACTACGAGCAGTACTTC
-	many	TRBV6-2/TRBV6-3	TRBJ2-7	CASSYRRTAYEQYF	TGTGCCAGCAGTTACCGGCGGACTGCCTACGAGCAGTACTTC
-	many	TRBV29-1	TRBJ2-3	CSAESTDTQYF	TGCAGTGCGGAGAGCACAGATACGCAGTATTTT
-	few	TRBV5-1	TRBJ2-6	CASSFPGEYSGANVLTF	TGCGCCAGCAGCTTCCCGGGGGAGTACTCTGGGGCCAACGTCCTGACTTTC
TRBD2	many	TRBV11-2	TRBJ2-5	CASSLVPSGLFGTQYF	TGTGCCAGCAGCTTAGTCCCTAGCGGACTTTTCGGGACCCAGTACTTC
-	-	TRBV9	TRBJ2-7	CASSLGGSSYEQSF	TGTGCCAGCAGCCTCGGTGGCAGCTCCTACGAGCAGTCCTTC
-	many	TRBV4-3	TRBJ1-1	CASSQELPGINTEAFF	TGCGCCAGCAGCCAAGAATTGCCAGGGATAAACACTGAAGCTTTCTTT
TRBD2	many	TRBV24-1	TRBJ2-2	CATSDLPQTSGTTGELFF	TGTGCCACCAGTGATTTACCTCAGACTAGCGGGACCACCGGGGAGCTGTTTTTT
-	-	TRBV27	TRBJ1-5	CASRGLLGNQPQHF	TGTGCCAGCCGAGGGTTGTTGGGGAATCAGCCCCAGCATTTT
-	many	TRBV6-2/TRBV6-3	TRBJ1-2	CASSTAFRIVGYTF	TGTGCCAGCAGTACAGCCTTCAGGATCGTAGGCTACACCTTC
-	-	TRBV7-9	TRBJ2-1	CASSFPYSDEQFF	TGTGCCAGCAGCTTCCCTTATAGTGATGAGCAGTTCTTC
TRBD1	few	TRBV7-6	TRBJ2-5	CASSAGGWETQYF	TGTGCCAGCAGCGCAGGGGGCTGGGAGACCCAGTACTTC
TRBD1	few	TRBV10-3	TRBJ2-7	CAISARTGAYWEQYF	TGTGCCATCAGTGCACGGACAGGGGCGTACTGGGAGCAGTACTTC
-	-	TRBV27	TRBJ2-4	CASSFIGGAKSIQYF	TGTGCCAGCAGTTTCATTGGTGGAGCCAAAAGCATTCAGTACTTC
-	many	TRBV4-3	TRBJ1-1	CASSHDLASTEAFF	TGCGCCAGCAGCCACGACCTCGCCAGCACTGAAGCTTTCTTT
-	many	TRBV6-2/TRBV6-3	TRBJ2-5	CASRYQGGWWTQYF	TGTGCCAGCCGCTACCAAGGCGGATGGTGGACCCAGTACTTC
-	few	TRBV13	TRBJ2-7	CASSQGTLGYEQYF	TGTGCCAGCAGCCAGGGGACACTGGGGTACGAGCAGTACTTC
TRBD2	many	TRBV4-3	TRBJ2-2	CASSQDRGVGTGELFF	TGCGCCAGCAGCCAAGATCGGGGGGTCGGCACCGGGGAGCTGTTTTTT
-	once	TRBV7-9	TRBJ2-7	CASSLAGRAYGLYF	TGTGCCAGCAGCTTGGCGGGGCGAGCCTACGGGCTGTACTTC
TRBD1	-	TRBV19	TRBJ2-7	CASRTGREQYF	TGTGCCAGTAGGACAGGGCGAGAGCAGTACTTC
TRBD2	-	TRBV5-8	TRBJ2-3	CASSSGLAGANTDTQYF	TGTGCCAGCAGCTCAGGACTAGCGGGGGCCAACACAGATACGCAGTATTTT
-	-	TRBV12-3/TRBV12-4	TRBJ2-1	CASSLGLVEQFF	TGTGCCAGCAGTTTAGGATTGGTTGAGCAGTTCTTC
-	-	TRBV27	TRBJ1-2	CASTPGRHYGYTF	TGTGCCAGCACTCCTGGACGGCACTATGGCTACACCTTC
TRBD1	many	TRBV10-3	TRBJ2-7	CAISDLDRAYEQYF	TGTGCCATCAGTGACCTGGACAGGGCCTACGAGCAGTACTTC
-	once	TRBV4-3	TRBJ1-1	CASSQDRGGSEAFF	TGCGCCAGCAGCCAAGATCGGGGGGGATCTGAAGCTTTCTTT
TRBD1	many	TRBV7-9	TRBJ1-1	CASSLVQGANTEAFF	TGTGCCAGCAGCTTAGTTCAGGGGGCGAACACTGAAGCTTTCTTT
-	many	TRBV20-1	TRBJ2-3	CSAFADRDITDTQYF	TGCAGTGCATTTGCGGACAGAGATATCACAGATACGCAGTATTTT